The rows below give T cell receptor beta chains drawn from one sample of a study of cytomegalovirus exposure and HLA in healthy donors. TCRdb keeps only in-frame clones here, not all; method: immunoSEQ multiplex PCR. The sample holds about 120,000 clones, roughly 83% seen once. Sequenced: PBMCs. These receptors were collected from a man under 40 in good health and CMV-seropositive. CDR3s include the opening cysteine and the closing phenylalanine or tryptophan. The D gene is left open where the match is weak. Part of the rows lack a size; the others show once, few, many or a class for expanded clones.

J gene: TRBJ2-5
D gene: TRBD1
V gene: TRBV28
clone size: -
CDR3 protein: CASSPGTVYQETQYF
CDR3 DNA: TGTGCCAGCAGTCCGGGGACAGTTTACCAAGAGACCCAGTACTTC

J gene: TRBJ2-5
D gene: -
V gene: TRBV6-1
clone size: -
CDR3 protein: CASSGQPQETQYF
CDR3 DNA: TGTGCCAGCAGTGGACAGCCCCAAGAGACCCAGTACTTC

J gene: TRBJ1-5
D gene: -
V gene: TRBV7-2
clone size: -
CDR3 protein: CASSHHFRDQPQHF
CDR3 DNA: TGTGCCAGCAGCCACCACTTTCGCGATCAGCCCCAGCATTTT

J gene: TRBJ1-2
D gene: -
V gene: TRBV7-2
clone size: -
CDR3 protein: CASSLAGRPYGYTF
CDR3 DNA: TGTGCCAGCAGCTTAGCGGGCAGGCCTTATGGCTACACCTTC

J gene: TRBJ1-5
D gene: -
V gene: TRBV2
clone size: -
CDR3 protein: CASSGGGYSNQPQHF
CDR3 DNA: TGTGCCAGCAGTGGAGGCGGTTATAGCAATCAGCCCCAGCATTTT

J gene: TRBJ2-2
D gene: TRBD1
V gene: TRBV18
clone size: -
CDR3 protein: CASSPQGAISAGELFF
CDR3 DNA: TGTGCCAGCTCACCACAGGGGGCCATAAGCGCCGGGGAGCTGTTTTTT

J gene: TRBJ2-7
D gene: TRBD1
V gene: TRBV28
clone size: -
CDR3 protein: CASSGAGTGDPYEQYF
CDR3 DNA: TGTGCCAGCAGTGGAGCCGGGACAGGGGATCCCTACGAGCAGTACTTC

J gene: TRBJ2-5
D gene: -
V gene: TRBV7-3
clone size: once
CDR3 protein: CASSLLGGLKETQYF
CDR3 DNA: TGTGCCAGCAGCTTACTAGGGGGTTTAAAGGAGACCCAGTACTTC

J gene: TRBJ1-4
D gene: TRBD1
V gene: TRBV5-1
clone size: -
CDR3 protein: CASSLVGTENEKLFF
CDR3 DNA: TGCGCCAGCAGCTTGGTGGGGACAGAAAATGAAAAACTGTTTTTT

J gene: TRBJ2-7
D gene: -
V gene: TRBV6-5
clone size: -
CDR3 protein: CASMSAYEQYF
CDR3 DNA: TGTGCCAGTATGTCGGCCTACGAGCAGTACTTC